Below are 17 T cell receptor beta chains sequenced from a single sample in a study of radiotherapy plus CTLA-4 blockade in lung cancer (dated by TCRdb to the late 2010s). Library prep was done by the immunoSEQ multiplex PCR assay. Held by TCRdb, this immuneACCESS table contains in-frame sequences only and omits some clones. Under half of the omission traces to an unresolved V gene where checked; the cause of the rest is unknown. This sample gives 40,000 to 45,000 clones in total; approximately 70% of them show up just once. In total, the top ten clones hold around 8.9% of the sample. The source material was peripheral blood, sampled from a patient treated with radiotherapy plus ipilimumab. Every receptor here comes from a human donor with non-small cell lung cancer who had stable disease on radiotherapy plus ipilimumab.

This clone occurred once. This sequence joins TRBV29-1 and TRBJ1-1, with 7 bases lining up with TRBD1. Trimming removed 7 bases from V and 7 bases from J; junction bases left unmatched: 12. This CDR3 spans 13 amino acids. CDR1 and CDR2 from the germline V gene are SQVTM and ANQGSEA. CDR3 region: CSELQGRNIEAFF. The CDR3 region has the DNA TGCAGCGAACTACAGGGGCGCAATATTGAAGCTTTCTTT. The full variable domain, completed using reference TRBV29-1 and TRBJ1-1, is SAVISQKPSRDICQRGTSLTIQCQVDSQVTMMFWYRQQPGQSLTLIATANQGSEATYESGFVIDKFPISRPNLTFSTLTVSNMSPEDSSIYLCSELQGRNIEAFFGQGTRLTVV.

The rearrangement links TRBV27 to TRBJ1-1; D not certain. Trimming removed 2 bases at V and 2 bases at J, with 6 bases between. The CDR3 has 13 amino acids. Germline V gene data show CDR1 as MNHEY and CDR2 as SMNVEV (reference sequence). Here the CDR3 reads CASSLIQNTEAFF. The DNA for the CDR3 is TGTGCCAGCAGTTTAATACAAAACACTGAAGCTTTCTTT.

This rearrangement joins TRBV5-4 to TRBJ2-5; the D gene is possibly TRBD2 (6 bases). The CDR3 totals 14 residues. V was trimmed by 4 bases and J by 7 bases, leaving 17 bases between them. Germline assignment: CDR1 SGHNT and CDR2 YYREEE (reference sequence). The CDR3 bases are TGTGCCAGCAGCCCGACCGAGTCGGGGGTGACCCAGTACTTC. It is translated as CASSPTESGVTQYF.

A note on this clone: This specimen includes other DNA sequences encoding the same CDR3. The gene calls are TRBV6-4 and TRBJ2-2; maybe TRBD2 (5 bases). The CDR3 runs 14 residues. V was pared by 5 bases and J by 4 bases, with 11 bases between. CDR1 is MRHNA and CDR2 is SNTAGT in the germline V gene. The CDR3 DNA is TGTGCCAGCAGTAGCCCGGGGTTCACCGGGGAGCTGTTTTTT. Translation gives CASSSPGFTGELFF.

This clone was detected once. CDR3 protein: CASSLAGALGQPQHF. CDR3 coding DNA: TGTGCCAGCAGCTTGGCAGGGGCGCTGGGTCAGCCCCAGCATTTT. The rearrangement links TRBV5-8 to TRBJ1-5, with D maybe TRBD1 (6 bases). Trimming left V 0 bases short and J 6 bases short, with 13 bases between. This CDR3 contains 15 residues. Germline V CDR1 and CDR2: SGHTS, YDEGEE.

This clone is termed medium-sized. The rearrangement joins TRBV28 to TRBJ1-2, with D unresolved. Germline V CDR1 and CDR2: MDHEN, SYDVKM. This CDR3 spans 12 amino acids. Trimming shortened V by 9 bases and J by 2 bases, and 10 bases separated the two germline ends. CDR3 amino acids: CASLTLNYGYTF. In DNA, the CDR3 is TGTGCCAGTCTTACCCTAAACTATGGCTACACCTTC.

The chain joins TRBV9 to TRBJ1-4; no reliable D call. CDR1 is SGDLS, CDR2 YYNGEE, per germline. This CDR3 contains 13 residues. Between the trimmed V and J ends, which lost 0 bases and 3 bases, there was a span of 3 bases. This CDR3 is CASSVGPNEKLFF. The CDR3 region has the DNA TGTGCCAGCAGCGTAGGGCCTAATGAAAAACTGTTTTTT.

This clone was picked up one time. The chain employs TRBV6-1 and TRBJ2-5, with 7 bases aligning to TRBD1. There are 14 residues in the CDR3. Per the germline V gene, CDR1 is MNHNS and CDR2 is SASEGT. V was clipped by 1 base and J by 6 bases; unmatched bases: 5. The CDR3, as DNA: TGTGCCAGCAGTGAAGAGGGGGCGGGTAAGACCCAGTACTTC. Translation gives CASSEEGAGKTQYF.

V and J are TRBV11-2 and TRBJ2-1; D perhaps matches TRBD2 (7 bases). Per germline, CDR1 SGHAT and CDR2 FQNNGV. The ends were cut back, 5 bases at V and 5 bases at J, with 16 bases in the middle. The CDR3 has 15 amino acids. Here the CDR3 DNA reads TGTGCCAGCAGCCCCCCGGGGGGCCTGAACAATGAGCAGTTCTTC. This codes for CASSPPGGLNNEQFF.

This sequence joins TRBV7-9 and TRBJ1-1; D is unclear. The CDR3 length is 15 residues. The V end was cut by 4 bases, the J end by 2 bases, with 14 bases between. Germline V lookup: CDR1 SEHNR, CDR2 FQNEAQ (reference sequence). The CDR3 protein is CASSYTGFGNTEAFF. As DNA, the CDR3 is TGTGCCAGCAGCTATACGGGGTTTGGAAACACTGAAGCTTTCTTT.

The chain is built from TRBV7-9 and TRBJ1-4, with 8 bases matching TRBD1. The CDR3 runs 14 residues. Germline-derived CDR1 and CDR2 are SEHNR and FQNEAQ (reference sequence). Trimming cost V 5 bases and J 9 bases; bases outside gene matches: 8. The CDR3 DNA is TGTGCCAGCAGCCCCGGACAGGGAAGGCAAAAACTGTTTTTT. It codes for CASSPGQGRQKLFF.

This chain links TRBV4-1 with TRBJ2-7, with a weak D call TRBD2 (5 bases). The CDR3 has 14 residues. The V end lost 4 bases, the J end lost 1 base, and 11 bases lay between the germline ends. From germline, CDR1 is MGHRA and CDR2 YSYEKL. CDR3 region: CASSPRPGSYEQYF. The CDR3 nucleotides are TGCGCCAGCAGCCCTCGACCGGGATCCTACGAGCAGTACTTC.

The chain is built from TRBV4-1 and TRBJ2-1; 8 bases agree with TRBD1. In germline, CDR1 is MGHRA, CDR2 YSYEKL. This CDR3 region has 17 residues. V lost 3 bases and J lost 1; bases outside the gene matches: 8. The CDR3 is CASSHPPTGESYNEQFF. The CDR3 DNA reads TGCGCCAGCAGCCACCCTCCGACAGGGGAATCCTACAATGAGCAGTTCTTC.

The genes are TRBV11-3 and TRBJ2-5, with TRBD1 identical over 7 bases. The germline V gene encodes CDR1 SGHNT and CDR2 YENEEA. There are 15 residues in the CDR3. V lost 5 bases, J lost 5 bases, and 11 bases stayed unmatched. The CDR3 nucleotides read TGTGCCAGCAGCCATAGGGGGCAATTGAGGGAGACCCAGTACTTC. As protein: CASSHRGQLRETQYF.

This clone showed up just a few times. This chain connects TRBV5-6 to TRBJ1-5, with D unclear. Trimming stripped 0 bases from V and 3 bases from J, with 13 bases between. The CDR3 consists of 16 residues. The V gene's germline CDR1 is SGHDT and CDR2 YYEEEE. The CDR3 coding sequence is TGTGCCAGCAGCTTGGGGGTCAGGAAGAACAATCAGCCCCAGCATTTT. It translates to CASSLGVRKNNQPQHF.

J is TRBJ2-3 and V is TRBV2; 11 bases are a match to TRBD2. The CDR3 has 15 amino acids. Germline V gives CDR1 SNHLY, CDR2 FYNNEI. V shed 6 bases, J shed 6 bases, and the junction held 8 bases outside the gene matches. CDR3 residues: CASRRASGGSDTQYF. The CDR3 coding sequence is TGTGCCAGCAGGCGGGCTAGCGGGGGGTCGGATACGCAGTATTTT.

In its sample, this clone was seen a few times. V is TRBV5-1 and J is TRBJ1-1; no clear D gene. This CDR3 is built from 16 residues. V lost 3 bases, J lost 0 bases, and 15 bases lay in between. Germline V gene sequence: CDR1 SGHRS, CDR2 YFSETQ. The CDR3 sequence: CASSSLGSGMNTEAFF. The CDR3 coding sequence is TGCGCCAGCAGCTCCTTAGGGTCGGGGATGAACACTGAAGCTTTCTTT.